Below, 24 T cell receptor beta chains from the same sample are listed, as sequenced in a study of OX40 agonist ivuxolimab in advanced cancers. Profiling relied on immunoSEQ multiplex PCR, and the TCRdb table lists in-frame clones only, not all of them. The data show about 160,000 clones, approximately 94% seen once. The sequencing used CD4+ or CD8+ T cells sorted from blood, collected in a trial of the OX40 agonist ivuxolimab. Source of these receptors: an adult with an advanced solid tumor such as melanoma, head and neck, liver or kidney cancer.

The chain couples TRBV28 to TRBJ2-7; 7 bases match TRBD2. The germline V gene has CDR1 MDHEN and CDR2 SYDVKM. The CDR3 spans 15 residues. J gave up 2 bases and V 7 bases, and 11 bases lay outside the gene matches. CDR3 protein: CASTPSSGAAYEQYF. CDR3 DNA: TGTGCCAGCACCCCTTCGAGCGGGGCCGCCTACGAGCAGTACTTC. The variable domain in full, completed from reference TRBV28 and TRBJ2-7, reads DVKVTQSSRYLVKRTGEKVFLECVQDMDHENMFWYRQDPGLGLRLIYFSYDVKMKEKGDIPEGYSVSREKKERFSLILESASTNQTSMYLCASTPSSGAAYEQYFGPGTRLTVT.

The chain employs TRBV11-3 and TRBJ2-2; D is possibly TRBD1 or TRBD2 (6 bases each). The germline gives CDR1 SGHNT, CDR2 YENEEA. The CDR3 is 15 amino acids. V lost 1 base to trimming and J lost 8 bases, with 14 bases between them. The CDR3 nucleotides read TGTGCCAGCAGCTTAGTTCCCGGGGGCGAGGGGGAGCTGTTTTTT. Its translation: CASSLVPGGEGELFF.

This chain connects TRBV19 to TRBJ2-5, with D tentatively TRBD1 (5 bases). V lost 3 bases and J 5 bases, leaving 13 bases between the germline ends. The CDR3 totals 14 residues. CDR1 and CDR2 from the germline V gene are LNHDA and SQIVND (reference sequence). The CDR3 is CASSIHQAGETQYF. The CDR3 coding sequence is TGTGCCAGTAGTATTCATCAGGCAGGGGAGACCCAGTACTTC. Full variable domain (remainder filled in from reference TRBV19 and TRBJ2-5): DGGITQSPKYLFRKEGQNVTLSCEQNLNHDAMYWYRQDPGQGLRLIYYSQIVNDFQKGDIAEGYSVSREKKESFPLTVTSAQKNPTAFYLCASSIHQAGETQYFGPGTRLLVL.

The CDR3 reads CASSLAEGAGANVLTF. CDR3 bases: TGTGCCAGCAGCTTAGCCGAGGGGGCTGGGGCCAACGTCCTGACTTTC. V is TRBV7-2 and J is TRBJ2-6; D perhaps matches TRBD1 (6 bases). The ends were cut back, 0 bases at V and 2 bases at J, with 8 bases in the middle. The CDR3 has 16 residues. Looked up from germline, CDR1 is SGHTA and CDR2 is FQGNSA. The full variable domain, completed using reference TRBV7-2 and TRBJ2-6, is GAGVSQSPSNKVTEKGKDVELRCDPISGHTALYWYRQSLGQGLEFLIYFQGNSAPDKSGLPSDRFSAERTGGSVSTLTIQRTQQEDSAVYLCASSLAEGAGANVLTFGAGSRLTVL.

This rearrangement joins TRBV2 to TRBJ2-5; D remains unclear. CDR1 and CDR2 from the germline V gene are SNHLY and FYNNEI. This CDR3 comprises 12 residues. V lost 11 bases to trimming and J lost 1 base, with 11 bases between them. CDR3 region: CAGKIAQETQYF. CDR3 bases: TGTGCCGGTAAAATTGCCCAAGAGACCCAGTACTTC.

This chain links TRBV18 with TRBJ1-4, with D unclear. The germline V and J ends were trimmed by 3 bases and 4 bases, with 12 bases remaining between them. The CDR3 is 15 residues long. CDR1 is KGHSH and CDR2 is LQKENI in the germline V gene. The CDR3 spells CASSPPTPRNEKLFF. The CDR3 nucleotides read TGTGCCAGCTCACCCCCGACCCCGCGTAATGAAAAACTGTTTTTT.

The chain employs TRBV4-3 and TRBJ1-2, with D hard to call. Germline CDR1 LGHNA, CDR2 YSLEER. This CDR3 is 16 amino acids long. Trimming shortened V by 0 bases and J by 4 bases, and 15 bases separated the two germline ends. CDR3 DNA: TGCGCCAGCAGCCAAGAGTTCACAGACGGCATCTATGGCTACACCTTC. It specifies CASSQEFTDGIYGYTF.

CDR3 DNA sequence: TGCAGTGCTAGAGATGAGACCCAGTACTTC. This codes for CSARDETQYF. This chain links TRBV20-1 with TRBJ2-5; no reliable D call. The CDR3 has 10 residues. The germline V gene has CDR1 DFQATT and CDR2 SNEGSKA (reference sequence). V dropped 0 bases and J dropped 5 bases, with 1 base sitting between them.

This chain joins TRBV9 and TRBJ2-1, with D uncertain. The CDR3 extends over 15 amino acids. V was clipped by 0 bases and J by 4 bases, with 11 bases between them. CDR1 SGDLS and CDR2 YYNGEE come from the germline V gene. The CDR3 here is CASSVGAADYNEQFF. As DNA, the CDR3 is TGTGCCAGCAGCGTAGGAGCCGCCGATTACAATGAGCAGTTCTTC.

This chain joins TRBV18 and TRBJ2-7, with 9 bases fitting TRBD2. V lost 3 bases, J lost 3 bases, and 6 bases stayed unmatched. Germline CDR1 KGHSH, CDR2 LQKENI. This CDR3 comprises 15 residues. CDR3 in amino acids: CASSPSGRTRYEQYF. Written as DNA, the CDR3 is TGTGCCAGCTCACCGAGCGGGAGGACCCGCTACGAGCAGTACTTC. The entire variable domain, with the rest obtained from reference TRBV18 and TRBJ2-7, is as follows: NAGVMQNPRHLVRRRGQEARLRCSPMKGHSHVYWYRQLPEEGLKFMVYLQKENIIDESGMPKERFSAEFPKEGPSILRIQQVVRGDSAAYFCASSPSGRTRYEQYFGPGTRLTVT.

This clone appeared once. The chain recombines TRBV6-5 with TRBJ1-2; D gene uncertain. The CDR3 loop spans 16 amino acids. The germline V gene encodes CDR1 MNHEY and CDR2 SVGAGI. Trimming stripped 2 bases from V and 3 bases from J, with 16 bases between. CDR3 loop: CASSYDISPLYYGYTF. CDR3 coding DNA: TGTGCCAGCAGTTACGACATTTCCCCTCTATACTATGGCTACACCTTC.

The CDR3 bases are TGTGCCCTCTGGAACAGGGCCGATGAAAAACTGTTTTTT. Translation gives CALWNRADEKLFF. The chain carries TRBV2 and TRBJ1-4, with a weak D call TRBD1 (6 bases). This CDR3 is 13 amino acids long. In germline, CDR1 is SNHLY, CDR2 FYNNEI. The V and J ends lost 11 bases and 6 bases respectively, with 16 bases between them.

CDR3 sequence: CASSFTGNYGYTF. The DNA for the CDR3 is TGTGCCAGCAGTTTTACAGGGAACTATGGCTACACCTTC. The chain employs TRBV6-5 and TRBJ1-2; TRBD1 is a possible D gene (6 bases). Germline V gene lookup returns CDR1 MNHEY and CDR2 SVGAGI. The CDR3 has 13 amino acids. V dropped 4 bases and J dropped 2 bases, with 8 bases sitting between them.

This chain joins TRBV9 and TRBJ2-7, with 10 bases aligning to TRBD1. The J segment lost 6 bases and the V segment lost 3 bases, leaving 6 bases of the junction unmatched. This CDR3 is built from 14 residues. Looked up from germline, CDR1 is SGDLS and CDR2 is YYNGEE. The CDR3 DNA is TGTGCCAGCAGCGCGGGACAGGGGTGGGGCGAGCAGTACTTC. Protein product: CASSAGQGWGEQYF.

The chain links TRBV5-1 to TRBJ2-6; TRBD2 matches 8 bases. CDR3 length: 17 residues. The V gene's germline CDR1 is SGHRS and CDR2 YFSETQ. V was clipped by 9 bases and J by 4 bases; unmatched bases: 15. The CDR3: CATQSGGGASGANVLTF. CDR3 nucleotides: TGCGCCACCCAATCGGGGGGGGGAGCGTCAGGGGCCAACGTCCTGACTTTC.

The V and J genes are TRBV11-2 and TRBJ2-3; D not resolved. CDR1 and CDR2 (germline): SGHAT, FQNNGV. The CDR3 is 11 amino acids. The V gene lost 7 bases and the J gene lost 6 bases, with 8 bases spanning the gap. CDR3 DNA sequence: TGTGCCAGCACCCCCCAGGATACGCAGTATTTT. As protein: CASTPQDTQYF.

This rearrangement joins TRBV10-2 to TRBJ1-5; the D gene is possibly TRBD1 (5 bases). V dropped 2 bases and J dropped 6 bases, with 11 bases sitting between them. The germline V gene has CDR1 WSHSY and CDR2 SAAADI. The CDR3 runs 14 residues. The CDR3 spells CASSEPGNGQPQHF. CDR3 nucleotides: TGCGCCAGCAGTGAGCCAGGGAATGGTCAGCCCCAGCATTTT.

As regards this clone: Other DNA variants within this sample encode the same CDR3. The rearrangement joins TRBV7-2 to TRBJ1-2; TRBD1 agrees at 10 bases. CDR1 and CDR2 (germline): SGHTA, FQGNSA. J gave up 4 bases and V 0 bases, and 2 bases lay outside the gene matches. This CDR3 is 15 amino acids long. The DNA for the CDR3 is TGTGCCAGCAGCTTAGCGGGACAGGGGAGCTATGGCTACACCTTC. Amino acid sequence: CASSLAGQGSYGYTF.

This clone appeared once. The gene calls are TRBV27 and TRBJ2-7, with 9 bases fitting TRBD1. V lost 5 bases to trimming and J lost 4 bases; unmatched junction nucleotides: 9. The V gene's germline CDR1 is MNHEY and CDR2 SMNVEV (reference sequence). This CDR3 is built from 15 residues. Written as DNA, the CDR3 is TGTGCCAGCAGTCAGAGACGGGACAGGGAGTACGAGCAGTACTTC. It is translated as CASSQRRDREYEQYF.

The chain carries TRBV9 and TRBJ1-2, with TRBD1 matching over 7 bases. Looked up from germline, CDR1 is SGDLS and CDR2 is YYNGEE. V was clipped by 3 bases and J by 5 bases; unmatched bases: 16. The CDR3 totals 17 residues. The CDR3 nucleotides read TGTGCCAGCAGCGCCCACAGGACAGGCAAAGGGGGATATGGCTACACCTTC. Encoded protein: CASSAHRTGKGGYGYTF.

The chain is built from TRBV2 and TRBJ1-6; TRBD1 might be the D (6 bases). Trimming stripped 2 bases from V and 7 bases from J, with 12 bases between. The CDR3 length is 15 residues. The V gene's germline CDR1 is SNHLY and CDR2 FYNNEI. CDR3: CASSERPGANSPLHF. DNA for the CDR3: TGTGCCAGCAGTGAAAGGCCAGGGGCCAATTCACCCCTCCACTTT.

V usage is TRBV14 and J usage is TRBJ1-2, with a possible D match to TRBD1 (5 bases). Between the trimmed V and J ends, which lost 1 base and 2 bases, there was a span of 5 bases. The CDR3 loop spans 13 amino acids. CDR1 is SGHDN, CDR2 FVKESK, per germline. The CDR3 DNA follows: TGTGCCAGCAGCCAAGGACAGAACTATGGCTACACCTTC. This translates into CASSQGQNYGYTF.

The V gene is TRBV5-6, the J gene TRBJ2-2; the D gene is possibly TRBD2 (6 bases). Between the trimmed V and J ends, which lost 5 bases and 1 base, there was a span of 24 bases. The CDR3 has 19 residues. Germline CDR1 is SGHDT and CDR2 is YYEEEE. CDR3 nucleotides: TGTGCCAGCAGGGCATCTATTACGTTGCGGGAACTGAACACCGGGGAGCTGTTTTTT. Residues: CASRASITLRELNTGELFF. Full variable domain (outside the CDR3, taken from reference TRBV5-6 and TRBJ2-2): DAGVTQSPTHLIKTRGQQVTLRCSPKSGHDTVSWYQQALGQGPQFIFQYYEEEERQRGNFPDRFSGHQFPNYSSELNVNALLLGDSALYLCASRASITLRELNTGELFFGEGSRLTVL.

V usage is TRBV11-2 and J usage is TRBJ1-2; 9 bases match TRBD1. The CDR3 is 15 residues long. The germline gives CDR1 SGHAT, CDR2 FQNNGV. With 7 bases clipped from V and 7 bases from J, the junction kept 13 bases outside the gene matches. The CDR3 reads CASTPALGQGIGYTF. The CDR3 nucleotides read TGTGCCAGCACCCCAGCCCTGGGACAGGGTATTGGCTACACCTTC.